This TCR beta chain emerged from a study of blood T cells in healthy people across ages. Between the trimmed V and J ends, which lost 7 bases and 2 bases, there was a span of 18 bases. This CDR3 region has 15 residues. Germline values: CDR1 MNHEY, CDR2 SMNVEV (reference sequence). A second PCR of roughly 7 to 11 cycles used a sample-barcoded 5' primer and a J-beta primer mix. TCRdb passed the 5' RACE reads through MiXCR, listing each CDR3 protein once. The table has 1.4 million or so distinct CDR3 sequences, 40% to 45% seen once. The gene calls are TRBV27 and TRBJ2-7; D remains unclear. This TCR came from a woman younger than 30 in good health. Material: blood. CDR3 DNA: TGTGCCAGCACTAAAATCGGAAACAAGCCCTACGAGCAGTACTTC. It specifies CASTKIGNKPYEQYF.